Sequencing of this TCR beta chain was carried out in a study of T cell responses to AZD1222 COVID-19 vaccine (dated by TCRdb to the early 2020s). Concerning the study at large: A total of 230 to 250 trial participants underwent TCR sequencing, of whom around 210 had received two doses of AZD1222 and approximately 26 had received two doses of the MenACWY control vaccine. Trial participants were enrolled into age subgroups of 18-55, 56-69 and 70-plus years, which contained about 160, 30 and 59 TCR-sequenced participants, respectively.

The label giving this sample's time point can be read as: about 28 days (+/-7) after the second vaccine dose. AZD1222 recipients given second doses at about 4 weeks or at about 12 weeks were pooled, since spike-specific TCR depth and breadth were not found to differ between the two schedules. The vaccinee samples were drawn from two UK trials, COV001 and COV002, one of which was a single-blind randomized controlled phase 2/3 trial testing AZD1222 (ChAdOx1 nCoV-19) in healthy adults. Trial participant PBMC samples were collected at day 0 and day 28 after the second dose for TCRbeta chain sequencing. The CDR3 regions of human TCRbeta chains were analyzed by immunosequencing. As for the authors' bioinformatics: Repertoire TCRs were matched against a reference library of SARS-CoV-2-specific TCRs generated with the MIRA antigen-specificity platform. Breadth meant the fraction of unique TCRs that were SARS-CoV-2-associated, whereas depth meant the fraction of total T cells that were SARS-CoV-2-associated. Using the MIRA data, every spike-specific TCR was mapped to the spike region that the TCR reacted to and assigned to either a CD4 or a CD8 class. Log10-transformed breadth and depth values were compared by one-way ANOVA with Sidak's multiple comparisons tests. Sourced from immuneACCESS, this table was stored by TCRdb with only in-frame sequences that have V and J called. A share of the clones is absent; for the studies checked, an unresolved V gene accounts for under half, and the remainder has no known explanation. Clonal size and the V and J genes are those of that table, whereas D and trimming came from the DNA. Across this sample there are approximately 150,000 clones, with 75% to 95% seen only once. Less than 3.5% of the sample lies in the top ten.

The CDR3, from cysteine to phenylalanine, totals 21 residues. CDR3 DNA only is kept here, 63 bases in frame from base 1. Points on this clone: What this receptor recognizes is not known. Base qualities were left out, and no much larger clone turns up one base away.

Overall study results and their limits: After two AZD1222 doses, both the breadth and the depth of spike-specific TCRs were significantly higher than at day 0 and than in MenACWY recipients. The 56-69-year group was small, and its depth increase did not reach significance, likely because of low power. Reportedly, close to half of the unique spike-specific TCRs recognized epitopes lying outside the regions that are mutated in the B.1.351 and B.1.1.7 variants. The whole spike protein was spanned by vaccine-associated CD4 TCRs, and dominant responses were seen in regions 160-218 and 743-854. Because no day 14 peak-response samples were available, the repertoires could be characterized only after the peak T cell response. Participants were mostly white British and included more females than males, and it was suggested by the authors that clonal diversity may have been underestimated. Conclusions about previously exposed vaccinees are limited, since just 6 or 7 AZD1222 recipients were seropositive for SARS-CoV-2 at baseline.

Sample: peripheral blood, taken 28 days after the second AZD1222 dose. The source of this sequence is an adult who received the AZD1222 COVID-19 vaccine. Recombination joined TRBV21-1 with TRBJ2-2; no DNA check was done on the table's D call, TRBD2. TRBV21-1 is a pseudogene. For the CDR3, the sequence is CASSKDYPRSGRDQNTGELFF. The sequenced DNA is TGTGCCAGCAGCAAGGATTATCCAAGGAGCGGGAGGGACCAGAACACCGGGGAGCTATTTTTT.